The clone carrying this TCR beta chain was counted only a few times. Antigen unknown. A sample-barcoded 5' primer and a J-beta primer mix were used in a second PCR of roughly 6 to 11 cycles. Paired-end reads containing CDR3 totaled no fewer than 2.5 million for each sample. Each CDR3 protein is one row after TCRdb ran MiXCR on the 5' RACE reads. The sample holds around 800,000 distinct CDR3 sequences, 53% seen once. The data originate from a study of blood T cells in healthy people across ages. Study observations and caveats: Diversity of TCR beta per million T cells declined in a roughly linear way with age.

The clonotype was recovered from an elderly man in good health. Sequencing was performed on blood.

CDR3 in amino acids: CASSETRGLAAYEQYF. The CDR3 DNA reads TGTGCCAGCAGCGAAACCCGCGGCCTAGCGGCCTACGAGCAGTACTTC. This chain joins TRBV7-2 and TRBJ2-7, with 7 bases lining up with TRBD2. This CDR3 contains 16 residues. J gave up 2 bases and V 5 bases, and 12 bases lay outside the gene matches. Germline loops: CDR1 SGHTA, CDR2 FQGNSA. Using reference TRBV7-2 and TRBJ2-7 for the parts outside the CDR3, the full variable domain is GAGVSQSPSNKVTEKGKDVELRCDPISGHTALYWYRQSLGQGLEFLIYFQGNSAPDKSGLPSDRFSAERTGGSVSTLTIQRTQQEDSAVYLCASSETRGLAAYEQYFGPGTRLTVT.